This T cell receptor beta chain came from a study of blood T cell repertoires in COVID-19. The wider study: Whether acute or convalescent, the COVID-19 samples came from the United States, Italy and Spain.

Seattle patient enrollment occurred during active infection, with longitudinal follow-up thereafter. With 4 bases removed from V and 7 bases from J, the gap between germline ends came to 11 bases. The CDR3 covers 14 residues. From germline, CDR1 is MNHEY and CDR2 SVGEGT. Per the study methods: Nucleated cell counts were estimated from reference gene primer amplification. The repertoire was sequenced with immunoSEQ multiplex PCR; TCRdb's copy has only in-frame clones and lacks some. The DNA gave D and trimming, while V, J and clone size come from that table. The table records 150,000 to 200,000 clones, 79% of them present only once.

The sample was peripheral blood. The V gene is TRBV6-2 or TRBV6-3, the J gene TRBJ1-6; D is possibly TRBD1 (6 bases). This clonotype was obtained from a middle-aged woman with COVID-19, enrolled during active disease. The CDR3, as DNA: TGTGCCAGCAGTTTTCTCCAGGGGAATTCACCCCTCCACTTT. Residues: CASSFLQGNSPLHF.